This T cell receptor beta chain came from a study of blood T cell repertoires in COVID-19. Across the study: The cDNA or gDNA used as material had been derived from T cells, B-cell-depleted T cells, or PBMCs.

V lost 5 bases and J lost 3, with 8 bases in between. The CDR3 is made up of 12 amino acids. CDR1 is MDHEN and CDR2 is SYDVKM in the germline V gene. TCRdb's copy holds only in-frame clones and misses some; the assay was immunoSEQ multiplex PCR. This sample has around 310,000 clones, with roughly nine tenths found just once. Donors of Cohort 3 who recovered were those that had two negative PCRs, clearance, or symptom resolution. This receptor was taken from a woman younger than 45 who had recovered from COVID-19. The sequenced material came from PBMCs or T cells enriched from blood (not recorded which). This rearrangement joins TRBV28 to TRBJ2-7; possibly TRBD2 for D (5 bases). The CDR3 DNA is TGTGCCAGCAGTCGAGGGCGCTACGAGCAGTACTTC. It is translated as CASSRGRYEQYF.